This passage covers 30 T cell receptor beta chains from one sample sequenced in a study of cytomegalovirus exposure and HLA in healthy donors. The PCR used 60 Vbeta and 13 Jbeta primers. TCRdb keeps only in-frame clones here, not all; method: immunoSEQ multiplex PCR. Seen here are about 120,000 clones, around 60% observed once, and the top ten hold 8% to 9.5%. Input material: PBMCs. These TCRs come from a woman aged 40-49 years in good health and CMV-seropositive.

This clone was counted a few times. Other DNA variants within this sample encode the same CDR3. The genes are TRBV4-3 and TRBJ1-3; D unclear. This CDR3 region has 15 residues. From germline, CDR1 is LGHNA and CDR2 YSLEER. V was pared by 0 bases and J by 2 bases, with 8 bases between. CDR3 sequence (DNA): TGCGCCAGCAGCCAAGATCCGCAGACTGGAAACACCATATATTTT. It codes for CASSQDPQTGNTIYF.

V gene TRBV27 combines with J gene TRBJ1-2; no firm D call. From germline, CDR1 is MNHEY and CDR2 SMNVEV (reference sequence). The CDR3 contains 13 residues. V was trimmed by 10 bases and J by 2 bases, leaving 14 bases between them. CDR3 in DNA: TGTGCCACCAGCCTAGGAGGGAACTATGGCTACACCTTC. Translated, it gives CATSLGGNYGYTF.

CDR3 sequence (DNA): TGTGCCAGTAGTATCCCCGGGACAGCTGGAAACACCATATATTTT. It translates to CASSIPGTAGNTIYF. The V and J genes are TRBV19 and TRBJ1-3; 7 positions match TRBD1. Germline values: CDR1 LNHDA, CDR2 SQIVND (reference sequence). The V segment lost 3 bases and the J segment 2 bases; nucleotides outside the gene matches: 4. The CDR3 has 15 residues.

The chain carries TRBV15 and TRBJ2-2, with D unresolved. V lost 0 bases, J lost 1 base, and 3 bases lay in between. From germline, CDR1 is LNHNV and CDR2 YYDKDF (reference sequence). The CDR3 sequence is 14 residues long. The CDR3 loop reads CATSRDLNTGELFF. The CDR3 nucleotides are TGTGCCACCAGCAGAGACCTGAACACCGGGGAGCTGTTTTTT.

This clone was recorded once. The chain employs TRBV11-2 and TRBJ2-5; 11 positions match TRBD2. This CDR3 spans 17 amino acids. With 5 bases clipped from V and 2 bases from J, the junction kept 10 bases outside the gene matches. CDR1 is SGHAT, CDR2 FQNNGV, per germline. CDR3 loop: CASSPNLAGGAQETQYF. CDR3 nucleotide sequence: TGTGCCAGCAGCCCGAATTTAGCGGGAGGGGCACAAGAGACCCAGTACTTC.

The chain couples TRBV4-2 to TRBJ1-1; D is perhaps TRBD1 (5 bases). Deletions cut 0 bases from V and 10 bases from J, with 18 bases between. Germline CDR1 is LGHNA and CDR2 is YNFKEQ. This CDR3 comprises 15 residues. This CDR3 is CASSQEATAPVRAFF. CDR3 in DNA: TGTGCCAGCAGCCAAGAGGCGACAGCTCCCGTAAGAGCTTTCTTT.

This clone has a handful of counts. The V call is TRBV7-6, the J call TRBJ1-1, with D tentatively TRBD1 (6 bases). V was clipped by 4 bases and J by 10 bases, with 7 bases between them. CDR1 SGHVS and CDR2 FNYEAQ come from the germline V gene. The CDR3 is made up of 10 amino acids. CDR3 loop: CASSWGRAFF. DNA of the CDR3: TGTGCCAGCAGCTGGGGGCGAGCTTTCTTT.

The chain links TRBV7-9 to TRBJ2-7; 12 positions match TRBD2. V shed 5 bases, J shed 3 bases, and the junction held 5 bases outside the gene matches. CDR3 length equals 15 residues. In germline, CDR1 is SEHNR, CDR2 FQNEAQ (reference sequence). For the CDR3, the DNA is TGTGCCAGCAGCCGGACTAGCGGGAAACACTACGAGCAGTACTTC. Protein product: CASSRTSGKHYEQYF.

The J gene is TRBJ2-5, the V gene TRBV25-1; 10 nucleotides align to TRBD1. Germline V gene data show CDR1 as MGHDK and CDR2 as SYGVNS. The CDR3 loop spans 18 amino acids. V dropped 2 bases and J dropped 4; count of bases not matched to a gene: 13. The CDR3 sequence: CASSERRSDRGHRETQYF. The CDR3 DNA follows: TGTGCCAGCAGTGAACGGAGGAGTGACAGGGGGCACCGAGAGACCCAGTACTTC.

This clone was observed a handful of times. DNA for the CDR3: TGCGCCAGCAGCTGGGGACTAGCTGACACCGGGGAGCTGTTTTTT. Protein product: CASSWGLADTGELFF. V is TRBV5-1 and J is TRBJ2-2; 9 bases match TRBD2. The CDR3 consists of 15 residues. CDR1 SGHRS and CDR2 YFSETQ come from the germline V gene. J gave up 3 bases and V 3 bases, and 3 bases lay outside the gene matches.

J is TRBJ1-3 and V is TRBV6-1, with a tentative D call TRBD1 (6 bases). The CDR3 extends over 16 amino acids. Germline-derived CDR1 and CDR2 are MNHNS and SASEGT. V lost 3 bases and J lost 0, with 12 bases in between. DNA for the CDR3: TGTGCCAGCAGTGACCGACAGGTGAGCTCTGGAAACACCATATATTTT. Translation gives CASSDRQVSSGNTIYF.

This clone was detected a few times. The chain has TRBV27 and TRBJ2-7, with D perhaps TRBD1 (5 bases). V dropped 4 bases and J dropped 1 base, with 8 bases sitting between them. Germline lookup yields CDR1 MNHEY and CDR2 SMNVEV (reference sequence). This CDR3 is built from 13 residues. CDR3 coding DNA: TGTGCCAGCAGTTGGACACAATCCTACGAGCAGTACTTC. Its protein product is CASSWTQSYEQYF.

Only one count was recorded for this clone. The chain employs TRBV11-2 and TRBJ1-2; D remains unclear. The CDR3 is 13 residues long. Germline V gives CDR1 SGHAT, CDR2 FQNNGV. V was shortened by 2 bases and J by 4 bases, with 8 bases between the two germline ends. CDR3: CASSLTDFYGYTF. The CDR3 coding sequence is TGTGCCAGCAGCTTAACAGATTTCTATGGCTACACCTTC.

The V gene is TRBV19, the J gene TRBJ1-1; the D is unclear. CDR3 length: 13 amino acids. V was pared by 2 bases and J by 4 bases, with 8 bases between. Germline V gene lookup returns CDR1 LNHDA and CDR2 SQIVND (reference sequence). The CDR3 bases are TGTGCCAGTAGTATATCAGTAAGCACTGAAGCTTTCTTT. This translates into CASSISVSTEAFF.

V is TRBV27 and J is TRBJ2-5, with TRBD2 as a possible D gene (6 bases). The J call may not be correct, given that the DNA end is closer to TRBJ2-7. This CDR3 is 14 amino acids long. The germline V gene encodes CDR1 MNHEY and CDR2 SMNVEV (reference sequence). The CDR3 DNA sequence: TGTGCCAGCAGACCTACCCCCGGGAGCTACGAGCAGTACTTC. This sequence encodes CASRPTPGSYEQYF.

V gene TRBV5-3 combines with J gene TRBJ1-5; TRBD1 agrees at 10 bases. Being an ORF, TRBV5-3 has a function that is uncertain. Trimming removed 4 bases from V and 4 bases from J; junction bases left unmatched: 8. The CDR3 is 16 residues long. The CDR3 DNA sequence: TGTGCCAGAAGCGGGACAGGGGAAAAATGGAATCAGCCCCAGCATTTT. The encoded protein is CARSGTGEKWNQPQHF.

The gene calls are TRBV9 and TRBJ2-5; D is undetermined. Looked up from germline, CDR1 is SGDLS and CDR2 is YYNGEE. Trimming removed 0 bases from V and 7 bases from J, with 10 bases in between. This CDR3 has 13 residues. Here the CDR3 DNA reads TGTGCCAGCAGCGTAGGAGAGGTGGGGACCCAGTACTTC. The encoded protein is CASSVGEVGTQYF.

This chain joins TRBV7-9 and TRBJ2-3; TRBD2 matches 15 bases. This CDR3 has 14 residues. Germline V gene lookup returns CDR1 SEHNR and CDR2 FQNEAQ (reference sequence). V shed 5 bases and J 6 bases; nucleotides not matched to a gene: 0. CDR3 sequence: CASSGLAGGDTQYF. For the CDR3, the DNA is TGTGCCAGCAGCGGACTAGCGGGAGGGGATACGCAGTATTTT.

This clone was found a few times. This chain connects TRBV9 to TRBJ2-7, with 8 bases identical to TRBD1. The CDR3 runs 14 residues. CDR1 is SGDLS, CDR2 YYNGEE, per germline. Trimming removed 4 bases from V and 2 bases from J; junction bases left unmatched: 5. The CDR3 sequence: CASSLTGDTYEQYF. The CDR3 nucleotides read TGTGCCAGCAGCCTGACAGGGGACACCTACGAGCAGTACTTC.

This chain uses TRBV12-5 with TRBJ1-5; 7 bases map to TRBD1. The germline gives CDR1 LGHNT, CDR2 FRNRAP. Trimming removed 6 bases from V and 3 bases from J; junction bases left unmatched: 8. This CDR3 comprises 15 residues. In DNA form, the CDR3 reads TGTGCTAGTGGCCAAGGGACAGCACTCAATCAGCCCCAGCATTTT. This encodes CASGQGTALNQPQHF.

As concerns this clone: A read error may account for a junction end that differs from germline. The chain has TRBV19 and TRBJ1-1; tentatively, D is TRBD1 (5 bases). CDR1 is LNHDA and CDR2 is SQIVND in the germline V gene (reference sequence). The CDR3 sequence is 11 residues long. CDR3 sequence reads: CAVGGNTEAFF. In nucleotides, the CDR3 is TGCGCGGTGGGGGGGAACACTGAAGCTTTCTTT.

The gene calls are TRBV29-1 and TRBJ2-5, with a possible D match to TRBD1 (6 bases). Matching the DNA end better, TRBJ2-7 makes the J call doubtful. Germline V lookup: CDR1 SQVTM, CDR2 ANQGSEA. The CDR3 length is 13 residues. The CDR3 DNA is TGCAGCGTTGAAGAGGGGGCTGGGTACGAGCAGTACTTC. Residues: CSVEEGAGYEQYF.

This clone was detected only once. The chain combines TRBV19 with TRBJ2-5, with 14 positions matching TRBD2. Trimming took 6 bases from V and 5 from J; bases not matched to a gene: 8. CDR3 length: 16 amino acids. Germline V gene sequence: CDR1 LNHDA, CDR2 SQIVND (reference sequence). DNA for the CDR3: TGTGCCAGTAGCATGACTAGCGGGAGGGCCGTGGAGACCCAGTACTTC. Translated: CASSMTSGRAVETQYF.

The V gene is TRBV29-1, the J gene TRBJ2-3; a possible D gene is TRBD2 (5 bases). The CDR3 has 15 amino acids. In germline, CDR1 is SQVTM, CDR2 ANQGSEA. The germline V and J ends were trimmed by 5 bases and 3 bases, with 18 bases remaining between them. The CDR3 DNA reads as TGCAGCGTTATACGGACCCGTAGGAGGACAGATACGCAGTATTTT. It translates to CSVIRTRRRTDTQYF.

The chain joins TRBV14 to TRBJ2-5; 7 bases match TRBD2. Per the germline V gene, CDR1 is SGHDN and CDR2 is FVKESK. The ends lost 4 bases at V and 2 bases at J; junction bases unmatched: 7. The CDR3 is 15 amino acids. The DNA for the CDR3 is TGTGCCAGCAGCCCCACGTTCGGGGGGCAAGAGACCCAGTACTTC. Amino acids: CASSPTFGGQETQYF. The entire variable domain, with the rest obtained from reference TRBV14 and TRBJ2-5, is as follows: EAGVTQFPSHSVIEKGQTVTLRCDPISGHDNLYWYRRVMGKEIKFLLHFVKESKQDESGMPNNRFLAERTGGTYSTLKVQPAELEDSGVYFCASSPTFGGQETQYFGPGTRLLVL.

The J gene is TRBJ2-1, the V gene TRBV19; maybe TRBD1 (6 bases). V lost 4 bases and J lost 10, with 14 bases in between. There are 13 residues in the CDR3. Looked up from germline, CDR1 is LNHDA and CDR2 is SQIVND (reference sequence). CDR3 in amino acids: CASSTRGFVEQFF. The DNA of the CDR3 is TGTGCCAGTAGTACAAGGGGGTTTGTAGAGCAGTTCTTC.

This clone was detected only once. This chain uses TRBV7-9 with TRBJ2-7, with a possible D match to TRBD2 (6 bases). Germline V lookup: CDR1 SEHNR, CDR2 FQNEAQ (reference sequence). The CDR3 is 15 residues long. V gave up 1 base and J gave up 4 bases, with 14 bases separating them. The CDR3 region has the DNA TGTGCCAGCAGCTTAGTATTGACTCGGGGGTACGAGCAGTACTTC. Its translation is CASSLVLTRGYEQYF.

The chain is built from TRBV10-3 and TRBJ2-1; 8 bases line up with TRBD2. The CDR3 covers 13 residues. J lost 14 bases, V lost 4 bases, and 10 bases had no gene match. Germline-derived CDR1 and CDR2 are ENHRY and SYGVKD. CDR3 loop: CAISAPPAGEEFF. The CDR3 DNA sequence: TGTGCCATCAGTGCTCCACCAGCGGGAGAGGAGTTCTTC.

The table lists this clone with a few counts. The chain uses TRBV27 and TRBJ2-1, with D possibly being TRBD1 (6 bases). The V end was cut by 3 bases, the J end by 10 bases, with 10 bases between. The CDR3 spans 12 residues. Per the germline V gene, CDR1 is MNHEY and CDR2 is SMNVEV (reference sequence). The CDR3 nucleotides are TGTGCCAGCAGTTTCGAGAGGGGGGAGCAGTTCTTC. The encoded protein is CASSFERGEQFF.

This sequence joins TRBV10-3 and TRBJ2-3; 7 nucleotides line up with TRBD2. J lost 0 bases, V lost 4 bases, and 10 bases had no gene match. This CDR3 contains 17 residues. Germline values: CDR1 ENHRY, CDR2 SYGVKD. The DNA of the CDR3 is TGTGCCATCAGTGGAACGGGAGGACCCCCTAGCACAGATACGCAGTATTTT. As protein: CAISGTGGPPSTDTQYF.